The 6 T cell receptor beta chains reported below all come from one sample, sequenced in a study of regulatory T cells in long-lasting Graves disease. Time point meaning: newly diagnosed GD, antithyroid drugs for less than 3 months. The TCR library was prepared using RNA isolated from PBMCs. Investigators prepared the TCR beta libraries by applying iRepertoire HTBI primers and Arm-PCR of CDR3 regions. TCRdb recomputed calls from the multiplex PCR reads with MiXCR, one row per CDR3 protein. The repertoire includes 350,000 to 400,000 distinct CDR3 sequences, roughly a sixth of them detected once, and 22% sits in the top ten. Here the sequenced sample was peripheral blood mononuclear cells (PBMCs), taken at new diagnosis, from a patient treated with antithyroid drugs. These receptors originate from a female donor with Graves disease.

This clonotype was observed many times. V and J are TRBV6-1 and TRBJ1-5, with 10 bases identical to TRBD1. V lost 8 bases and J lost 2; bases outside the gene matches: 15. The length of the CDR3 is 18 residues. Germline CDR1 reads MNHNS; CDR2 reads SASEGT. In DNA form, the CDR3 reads TGTGCCAGCGGACCCATGGCGGGACAGGGGTTTCGCAATCAGCCCCAGCATTTT. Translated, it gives CASGPMAGQGFRNQPQHF.

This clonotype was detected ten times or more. DNA of the CDR3: TGTGCCAGCAGGGGGGGGGCATACAGCTCCTACAATGAGCAGTTCTTC. Protein product: CASRGGAYSSYNEQFF. This chain connects TRBV27 to TRBJ2-1; weak D call: TRBD2 (7 bases). V was pared by 6 bases and J by 0 bases, with 15 bases between. The V gene's germline CDR1 is MNHEY and CDR2 SMNVEV (reference sequence). The CDR3 totals 16 residues.

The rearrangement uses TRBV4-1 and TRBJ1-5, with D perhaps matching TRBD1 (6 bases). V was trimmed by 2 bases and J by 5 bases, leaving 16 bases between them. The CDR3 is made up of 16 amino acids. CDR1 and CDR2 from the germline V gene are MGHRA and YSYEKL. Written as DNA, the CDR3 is TGCGCCAGCAGCCAAATGCCTCAGGGGAGGGATCAGCCCCAGCATTTT. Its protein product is CASSQMPQGRDQPQHF.

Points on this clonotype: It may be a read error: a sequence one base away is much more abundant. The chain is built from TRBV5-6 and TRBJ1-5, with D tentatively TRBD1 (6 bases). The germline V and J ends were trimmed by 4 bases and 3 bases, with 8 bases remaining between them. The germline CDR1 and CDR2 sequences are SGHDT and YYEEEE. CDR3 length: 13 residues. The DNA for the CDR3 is TGTGCCAGCAGCCAGGGGATCAATCAGCCCCAGCATTTT. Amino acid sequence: CASSQGINQPQHF.

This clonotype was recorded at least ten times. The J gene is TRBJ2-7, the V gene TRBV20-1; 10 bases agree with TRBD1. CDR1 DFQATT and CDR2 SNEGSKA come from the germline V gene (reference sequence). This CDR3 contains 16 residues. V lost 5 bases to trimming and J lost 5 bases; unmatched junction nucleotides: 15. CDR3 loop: CSAVGTGDKGAHEQYF. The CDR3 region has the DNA TGCAGTGCTGTCGGGACAGGGGACAAAGGGGCCCACGAGCAGTACTTC.

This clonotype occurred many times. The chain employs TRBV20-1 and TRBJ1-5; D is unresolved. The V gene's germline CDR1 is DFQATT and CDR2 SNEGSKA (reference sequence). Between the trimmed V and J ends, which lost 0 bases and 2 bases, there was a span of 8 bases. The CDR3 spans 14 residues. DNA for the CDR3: TGCAGTGCTAGAGATCTCCGGGGCAATCAGCCCCAGCATTTT. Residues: CSARDLRGNQPQHF.